Listed below are T cell receptor beta chains from one sample, sequenced in a study of memory CD4+ T cells and cytomegalovirus serostatus. Using immunoSEQ multiplex PCR, the repertoire was profiled, and TCRdb retains in-frame clones only, with some absent. The sample shows some 95,000 clones, 75% to 85% of them seen only once. Sequenced material: memory CD4+ T cells from blood. The source of these receptors is an adult in good health and CMV-seropositive. The CDR3 runs from the conserved cysteine through the conserved F or W. D genes are given only for firm matches. Size is omitted from some rows. Given values are once, few, many or a class for expanded clones.

clone size: -
J gene: TRBJ2-7
D gene: TRBD2
V gene: TRBV6-6
CDR3 protein: CASRGLAGVGYEQYF
CDR3 DNA: TGTGCCAGCAGGGGACTAGCGGGAGTTGGGTACGAGCAGTACTTC

clone size: few
J gene: TRBJ1-2
D gene: -
V gene: TRBV4-3
CDR3 protein: CASSQDTSYGYTF
CDR3 DNA: TGCGCCAGCAGCCAAGATACCAGCTATGGCTACACCTTC

clone size: -
J gene: TRBJ2-1
D gene: -
V gene: TRBV13
CDR3 protein: CASSLRESSEQFF
CDR3 DNA: TGTGCCAGCAGCTTAAGGGAAAGCTCTGAGCAGTTCTTC

clone size: -
J gene: TRBJ2-7
D gene: TRBD2
V gene: TRBV6-1
CDR3 protein: CASSEGLAGSYEQYF
CDR3 DNA: TGTGCCAGCAGTGAAGGACTAGCGGGCTCCTACGAGCAGTACTTC

clone size: -
J gene: TRBJ2-7
D gene: TRBD1
V gene: TRBV6-6
CDR3 protein: CASSKDRETYEQYF
CDR3 DNA: TGTGCCAGCAGCAAGGACAGGGAGACCTACGAGCAGTACTTC

clone size: -
J gene: TRBJ2-7
D gene: TRBD1
V gene: TRBV10-3
CDR3 protein: CAISFGTGGYEQYF
CDR3 DNA: TGTGCCATCAGTTTCGGGACAGGGGGCTACGAGCAGTACTTC

clone size: -
J gene: TRBJ2-7
D gene: -
V gene: TRBV6-6
CDR3 protein: CASRKISSYEQYF
CDR3 DNA: TGTGCCAGCAGGAAAATTAGCTCCTACGAGCAGTACTTC

clone size: -
J gene: TRBJ2-5
D gene: TRBD1
V gene: TRBV2
CDR3 protein: CASSGTGGQKTQYF
CDR3 DNA: TGTGCCAGCAGTGGGACAGGGGGCCAAAAGACCCAGTACTTC

clone size: -
J gene: TRBJ1-1
D gene: -
V gene: TRBV7-8
CDR3 protein: CASSLWTSPNTEAFF
CDR3 DNA: TGTGCCAGCAGCTTATGGACAAGCCCTAACACTGAAGCTTTCTTT

clone size: -
J gene: TRBJ2-7
D gene: TRBD2
V gene: TRBV14
CDR3 protein: CASSPRTSGRIYEQYF
CDR3 DNA: TGTGCCAGCAGCCCTCGGACTAGCGGGAGGATCTACGAGCAGTACTTC

clone size: -
J gene: TRBJ2-5
D gene: -
V gene: TRBV7-2
CDR3 protein: CASSGVQETQYF
CDR3 DNA: TGTGCCAGCAGCGGGGTACAAGAGACCCAGTACTTC

clone size: -
J gene: TRBJ1-1
D gene: TRBD1
V gene: TRBV28
CDR3 protein: CASRNSQGTEAFF
CDR3 DNA: TGTGCCAGCAGGAACTCACAGGGGACTGAAGCTTTCTTT

clone size: -
J gene: TRBJ1-2
D gene: TRBD1
V gene: TRBV5-4
CDR3 protein: CASSLRGQGNYGYTF
CDR3 DNA: TGTGCCAGCAGCTTGAGGGGACAGGGGAACTATGGCTACACCTTC

clone size: -
J gene: TRBJ2-7
D gene: -
V gene: TRBV28
CDR3 protein: CASRGGYEQYF
CDR3 DNA: TGTGCCAGCAGGGGCGGGTACGAGCAGTACTTC

clone size: once
J gene: TRBJ2-5
D gene: -
V gene: TRBV11-2
CDR3 protein: CASSPGGTGKEETQYF
CDR3 DNA: TGTGCCAGCAGCCCGGGGGGGACAGGGAAGGAAGAGACCCAGTACTTC

clone size: once
J gene: TRBJ1-2
D gene: -
V gene: TRBV7-2
CDR3 protein: CASSLRGFGYTF
CDR3 DNA: TGTGCCAGCAGCTTACGGGGCTTCGGCTACACCTTC

clone size: once
J gene: TRBJ2-5
D gene: TRBD1
V gene: TRBV18
CDR3 protein: CASSPRDSQETQYF
CDR3 DNA: TGTGCCAGCTCACCAAGGGACAGCCAAGAGACCCAGTACTTC

clone size: -
J gene: TRBJ1-1
D gene: -
V gene: TRBV18
CDR3 protein: CASSPPRWKNTEAFF
CDR3 DNA: TGTGCCAGCTCACCACCGCGCTGGAAGAACACTGAAGCTTTCTTT

clone size: -
J gene: TRBJ2-5
D gene: TRBD2
V gene: TRBV7-3
CDR3 protein: CASSLTPSASGRGGETQYF
CDR3 DNA: TGTGCCAGCAGCTTAACCCCGTCGGCTAGCGGGAGGGGCGGGGAGACCCAGTACTTC

clone size: -
J gene: TRBJ2-2
D gene: -
V gene: TRBV7-8
CDR3 protein: CASRPAGTNTGELFF
CDR3 DNA: TGTGCCAGCAGACCCGCCGGGACCAACACCGGGGAGCTGTTTTTT

clone size: -
J gene: TRBJ2-2
D gene: -
V gene: TRBV28
CDR3 protein: CASSLYTQVAGELFF
CDR3 DNA: TGTGCCAGCAGTTTATATACCCAGGTGGCCGGGGAGCTGTTTTTT

clone size: -
J gene: TRBJ1-1
D gene: -
V gene: TRBV21-1
CDR3 protein: CASSTPGTPKENTEAFF
CDR3 DNA: TGTGCCAGCAGCACTCCCGGGACTCCTAAAGAGAACACTGAAGCTTTCTTT

clone size: -
J gene: TRBJ1-4
D gene: -
V gene: TRBV2
CDR3 protein: CASSDGATNEKLFF
CDR3 DNA: TGTGCCAGCAGTGATGGCGCAACTAATGAAAAACTGTTTTTT

clone size: -
J gene: TRBJ1-5
D gene: -
V gene: TRBV27
CDR3 protein: CASSAGDLNQPQHF
CDR3 DNA: TGTGCCAGCAGTGCCGGGGACCTCAATCAGCCCCAGCATTTT

clone size: -
J gene: TRBJ2-3
D gene: -
V gene: TRBV7-8
CDR3 protein: CASSRGLLDTQYF
CDR3 DNA: TGTGCCAGCAGCCGCGGACTATTAGATACGCAGTATTTT

clone size: -
J gene: TRBJ2-5
D gene: -
V gene: TRBV14
CDR3 protein: CASSQRTGSKRARETQYF
CDR3 DNA: TGTGCCAGCAGCCAACGCACGGGGTCGAAAAGGGCCCGAGAGACCCAGTACTTC

clone size: -
J gene: TRBJ2-3
D gene: -
V gene: TRBV11-3
CDR3 protein: CASSLVEGPTDTQYF
CDR3 DNA: TGTGCCAGCAGCTTAGTGGAGGGGCCCACAGATACGCAGTATTTT

clone size: -
J gene: TRBJ1-5
D gene: TRBD1
V gene: TRBV9
CDR3 protein: CASSGTGGQPQHF
CDR3 DNA: TGTGCCAGCAGCGGGACAGGGGGCCAGCCCCAGCATTTT

clone size: -
J gene: TRBJ2-3
D gene: -
V gene: TRBV6-5
CDR3 protein: CASSYRHPSTDTQYF
CDR3 DNA: TGTGCCAGCAGTTACCGCCACCCTAGCACAGATACGCAGTATTTT

clone size: -
J gene: TRBJ1-5
D gene: -
V gene: TRBV28
CDR3 protein: CASSLRGGAQPQHF
CDR3 DNA: TGTGCCAGCAGTTTGAGGGGGGGTGCTCAGCCCCAGCATTTT

clone size: -
J gene: TRBJ2-7
D gene: TRBD2
V gene: TRBV19
CDR3 protein: CASSVWGGEQYF
CDR3 DNA: TGTGCCAGTAGTGTTTGGGGGGGCGAGCAGTACTTC

clone size: -
J gene: TRBJ2-1
D gene: -
V gene: TRBV12-2
CDR3 protein: CASRFDNNQEYNEQFF
CDR3 DNA: TGTGCAAGTCGCTTCGATAACAATCAAGAGTACAATGAGCAGTTCTTC

clone size: -
J gene: TRBJ2-3
D gene: TRBD2
V gene: TRBV9
CDR3 protein: CASSVSSGRDSDTQYF
CDR3 DNA: TGTGCCAGCAGCGTATCTAGCGGGAGGGATTCAGATACGCAGTATTTT

clone size: once
J gene: TRBJ2-7
D gene: -
V gene: TRBV4-2
CDR3 protein: CASSHATRGSVNEQYF
CDR3 DNA: TGTGCCAGCAGCCACGCGACTAGGGGTAGCGTGAACGAGCAGTACTTC

clone size: -
J gene: TRBJ2-7
D gene: TRBD2
V gene: TRBV9
CDR3 protein: CASSLGLASYEQYF
CDR3 DNA: TGTGCCAGCAGCTTGGGACTAGCCTCCTACGAGCAGTACTTC

clone size: -
J gene: TRBJ1-2
D gene: TRBD1
V gene: TRBV28
CDR3 protein: CASRAGTGASGGGYTF
CDR3 DNA: TGTGCCAGCAGGGCCGGGACAGGGGCCTCTGGGGGTGGCTACACCTTC

clone size: -
J gene: TRBJ2-7
D gene: TRBD2
V gene: TRBV5-1
CDR3 protein: CASSPGSGGDYEQYF
CDR3 DNA: TGCGCCAGCAGCCCCGGATCGGGAGGGGATTACGAGCAGTACTTC

clone size: -
J gene: TRBJ2-5
D gene: -
V gene: TRBV19
CDR3 protein: CASSIGEGGETQYF
CDR3 DNA: TGTGCCAGTAGTATAGGAGAGGGGGGAGAGACCCAGTACTTC

clone size: -
J gene: TRBJ1-2
D gene: -
V gene: TRBV2
CDR3 protein: CASSVGLNYGYTF
CDR3 DNA: TGTGCCAGCAGTGTGGGGCTTAACTATGGCTACACCTTC

clone size: few
J gene: TRBJ1-1
D gene: -
V gene: TRBV9
CDR3 protein: CASSTRPDWNTEAFF
CDR3 DNA: TGTGCCAGCAGCACCCGACCGGATTGGAACACTGAAGCTTTCTTT

clone size: -
J gene: TRBJ1-6
D gene: TRBD1
V gene: TRBV5-1
CDR3 protein: CASSLGSGTVNSPLHF
CDR3 DNA: TGCGCCAGCAGCTTGGGGTCCGGGACAGTTAATTCACCCCTCCACTTT

clone size: -
J gene: TRBJ1-6
D gene: TRBD1
V gene: TRBV9
CDR3 protein: CASSRDSGDSPLHF
CDR3 DNA: TGTGCCAGCAGCCGGGACAGCGGCGATTCACCCCTCCACTTT

clone size: many
J gene: TRBJ1-5
D gene: TRBD1
V gene: TRBV7-9
CDR3 protein: CASSLGQGVQPQHF
CDR3 DNA: TGTGCCAGCAGCTTAGGGCAGGGGGTACAGCCCCAGCATTTT

clone size: few
J gene: TRBJ2-5
D gene: TRBD1
V gene: TRBV15
CDR3 protein: CATSQALTGTETQYF
CDR3 DNA: TGTGCCACCAGCCAAGCTTTGACAGGGACGGAGACCCAGTACTTC

clone size: -
J gene: TRBJ1-2
D gene: -
V gene: TRBV6-1
CDR3 protein: CAISPSGQWPDGYTF
CDR3 DNA: TGTGCCATCTCACCCTCGGGGCAGTGGCCCGATGGCTACACCTTC

clone size: -
J gene: TRBJ1-1
D gene: -
V gene: TRBV27
CDR3 protein: CASSIIQNTEAFF
CDR3 DNA: TGTGCCAGCAGTATAATACAGAACACTGAAGCTTTCTTT

clone size: -
J gene: TRBJ2-1
D gene: TRBD2
V gene: TRBV11-1
CDR3 protein: CASSLSGRSDEQFF
CDR3 DNA: TGTGCCAGCAGCTTAAGCGGGAGGTCGGATGAGCAGTTCTTC

clone size: -
J gene: TRBJ1-5
D gene: TRBD1
V gene: TRBV28
CDR3 protein: CASRRPGQGAFGPQHF
CDR3 DNA: TGTGCCAGCAGACGCCCGGGACAGGGGGCTTTTGGGCCCCAGCATTTT

clone size: -
J gene: TRBJ2-5
D gene: TRBD1
V gene: TRBV15
CDR3 protein: CATSVRDRGKETQYF
CDR3 DNA: TGTGCCACCAGTGTCCGGGACAGGGGGAAAGAGACCCAGTACTTC

clone size: -
J gene: TRBJ2-7
D gene: TRBD1
V gene: TRBV6-1
CDR3 protein: CASSAGTAVGFYEQYF
CDR3 DNA: TGTGCCAGCAGTGCCGGGACAGCCGTTGGTTTCTACGAGCAGTACTTC